This T cell receptor beta chain comes out of a study of blood T cell repertoires in COVID-19. Study background: Acute-phase and convalescent COVID-19 samples originated in the United States, Italy and Spain. PBMCs, B-cell-depleted T cells, or T cells were the source of the cDNA or gDNA that made up the material.

CDR3 length: 16 amino acids. Germline V gene lookup returns CDR1 MNHNS and CDR2 SASEGT. J was trimmed by 7 bases and V by 4 bases; bases with no gene match: 8. Under the authors' procedure: Amplifying reference gene primers gave estimates of nucleated cell counts. The protocol was immunoSEQ multiplex PCR, while the TCRdb copy is restricted to in-frame clones and leaves out a portion. The V and J calls and clone size come from that table; D and trimming were worked out from the DNA. The sample records a few hundred thousand clones, around 86% being singletons. What was sequenced was peripheral blood. The chain carries TRBV6-1 and TRBJ1-6; 9 bases are a match to TRBD1. The sequence was collected from a man aged 40-55 years who had recovered from COVID-19. CDR3 sequence: CASSGRTGAANSPLHF. CDR3 sequence (DNA): TGTGCCAGCAGTGGCCGGACAGGGGCGGCCAATTCACCCCTCCACTTT.